The text below deals with one T cell receptor beta chain. What it binds is unknown. Other nucleotide sequences in the sample specify the same CDR3. The source of the sample is a study of T cell responses to AZD1222 COVID-19 vaccine. Findings of the study overall: In a largely white British group with more females than males, clonal diversity was possibly underestimated. Just a handful of AZD1222 recipients were seropositive at baseline.

TCRdb keeps only in-frame clones here, not all; method: immunoSEQ multiplex PCR. The table has 90,000 to 150,000 clones, about 87% seen once. The source material was peripheral blood, sampled on day 0 of AZD1222 vaccination. The receptor was isolated from an adult in good health.

The CDR3: CASSRENTEAFF. The DNA of the CDR3 is TGTGCCAGCTCACGGGAAAACACTGAAGCTTTCTTT. The chain uses TRBV18 and TRBJ1-1; the D is unclear. CDR1 is KGHSH and CDR2 is LQKENI in the germline V gene. Trimming stripped 4 bases from V and 2 bases from J, with 5 bases between. The CDR3 has 12 amino acids.